The 8 T cell receptor beta chains below all came from one sample that was sequenced in a study of blood T cell repertoires in COVID-19 (dated by TCRdb to 2020 to 2021). Preparation of the library involved the immunoSEQ multiplex PCR assay. Here the immuneACCESS table is served through TCRdb, limited to in-frame sequences with V and J called. Missing clones are a known gap in these copies; in checked studies unresolved V genes cover under half, and the rest lacks a known reason. The sample contains about 440,000 clones, 85% to 90% of them found a single time. About 4.3% of the sample is taken by the ten largest. Sequenced: peripheral blood. These receptors were taken from a woman in her 30s with acute or convalescent COVID-19.

The J gene is TRBJ2-5, the V gene TRBV19, with TRBD2 identical over 7 bases. The CDR3 length is 14 residues. V shed 3 bases and J 5 bases; nucleotides not matched to a gene: 6. Germline CDR1 and CDR2: LNHDA and SQIVND (reference sequence). The CDR3 DNA reads TGTGCCAGTAGTATGGGGGGGAATGGGGAGACCCAGTACTTC. Residues: CASSMGGNGETQYF. The whole variable domain, remainder taken from reference TRBV19 and TRBJ2-5, is DGGITQSPKYLFRKEGQNVTLSCEQNLNHDAMYWYRQDPGQGLRLIYYSQIVNDFQKGDIAEGYSVSREKKESFPLTVTSAQKNPTAFYLCASSMGGNGETQYFGPGTRLLVL.

The chain is built from TRBV25-1 and TRBJ2-1; tentative D call: TRBD2 (5 bases). CDR1 is MGHDK and CDR2 is SYGVNS in the germline V gene. The CDR3 spans 13 residues. V dropped 4 bases and J dropped 9 bases, with 13 bases sitting between them. The DNA of the CDR3 is TGTGCCAGCAGTGCCCGTGAGGGTAGTGAGCAGTTCTTC. Translating gives CASSAREGSEQFF.

The rearrangement uses TRBV6-5 and TRBJ2-2; weak D call: TRBD1 (7 bases). V lost 6 bases and J 2 bases, leaving 13 bases between the germline ends. This CDR3 is 15 amino acids long. CDR1 is MNHEY, CDR2 SVGAGI, per germline. The DNA for the CDR3 is TGTGCCAGCAGCACCAGGGGGGCAAACACCGGGGAGCTGTTTTTT. Translated, it gives CASSTRGANTGELFF.

This sequence joins TRBV28 and TRBJ2-2, with 8 bases matching TRBD1. The CDR3 length is 15 residues. V lost 7 bases, J lost 1 base, and 5 bases stayed unmatched. Germline V gene sequence: CDR1 MDHEN, CDR2 SYDVKM. In nucleotides, the CDR3 is TGTGCCAGCACCATTGGACAGGGGAACACCGGGGAGCTGTTTTTT. Protein: CASTIGQGNTGELFF.

V usage is TRBV4-1 and J usage is TRBJ1-3; D is uncertain. CDR1 MGHRA and CDR2 YSYEKL come from the germline V gene. This CDR3 spans 16 amino acids. V gave up 0 bases and J gave up 3 bases, with 12 bases separating them. CDR3 DNA sequence: TGCGCCAGCAGCCAAGAAATCAGGTGGTTTGGAAACACCATATATTTT. It yields the protein CASSQEIRWFGNTIYF.

This chain joins TRBV5-1 and TRBJ1-5, with a tentative D call TRBD1 (5 bases). In germline, CDR1 is SGHRS, CDR2 YFSETQ. V was shortened by 1 base and J by 6 bases, with 11 bases between the two germline ends. CDR3 length: 14 residues. The CDR3 reads CASSLTQGGQPQHF. CDR3 nucleotide sequence: TGCGCCAGCAGCTTGACCCAGGGCGGTCAGCCCCAGCATTTT.

The chain uses TRBV7-2 and TRBJ2-7; unclear D gene. The V gene lost 6 bases and the J gene lost 0 bases, with 15 bases spanning the gap. The CDR3 covers 15 residues. The germline V gene encodes CDR1 SGHTA and CDR2 FQGNSA. CDR3: CASSPGRNPSYEQYF. CDR3 nucleotides: TGTGCCAGCAGTCCAGGCAGGAATCCCTCCTACGAGCAGTACTTC.

This clone was seen once. The chain joins TRBV5-8 to TRBJ2-5, with D perhaps TRBD1 (6 bases). The CDR3 length is 14 residues. Looked up from germline, CDR1 is SGHTS and CDR2 is YDEGEE. Trimming took 4 bases from V and 5 from J, leaving 15 bases between them. CDR3 protein: CASSSYRVGETQYF. CDR3 in DNA: TGTGCCAGCAGCAGCTACAGGGTTGGGGAGACCCAGTACTTC.